This TCR beta chain was sequenced in a study of beta chain features in type 1 diabetes. Germline V gene lookup returns CDR1 SGHRS and CDR2 YFSETQ. V shed 0 bases, J shed 10 bases, and the junction held 8 bases outside the gene matches. This CDR3 contains 15 residues. Study-wide results and caveats: When cDNA is sequenced, cells with high TCR expression could be over-represented. TCRB CDR3s were moderately but significantly shorter in Type 1 diabetes patients in all four CD4+ subsets.

The authors sorted CD4+ naive, central memory, regulatory and stem cell-like memory cells via CD45RO/CCR7/CD25/CD127/CD95/CD27. This clone was observed a few times. Its matching antigen is unknown. Isolated RNA was reverse transcribed in full, so expressed TCRB transcripts were sequenced. Generated by immunoSEQ multiplex PCR, the TCRdb table keeps only in-frame clones and is missing some. The data hold approximately 360,000 clones, with 10% to 15% observed a single time. The chain employs TRBV5-1 and TRBJ2-7; 12 bases match TRBD2. The sequence derives from a woman younger than 35 with type 1 diabetes. The sequencing input was naive CD4+ T cells from blood. In DNA form, the CDR3 reads TGCGCCAGCAGCTTGGGGACTAGCGGGGTGACCGAACAGTACTTC. This translates into CASSLGTSGVTEQYF.